The 12 T cell receptor beta chains below were found in one sample sequenced in a study of long-term antiretroviral therapy in people with HIV. Assay version v3.0 of immunoSEQ was used, and it was run at survey level. The table came from immunoSEQ multiplex PCR; TCRdb's copy has only in-frame clones and leaves some out. This table has approximately 20,000 clones, 87% appearing once. Material: unsorted PBMCs, obtained 2.1 years after starting antiretroviral therapy. All receptors come from a young man with HIV.

This chain links TRBV28 with TRBJ2-7; D call uncertain. The CDR3 covers 15 residues. From germline, CDR1 is MDHEN and CDR2 SYDVKM. V shed 2 bases and J shed 3 bases, with 14 bases lying between them. The CDR3 nucleotides are TGTGCCAGCAGTTTACCCGCGATCTCGGTCTACGAGCAGTACTTC. Translation: CASSLPAISVYEQYF.

This clone came up once. The chain couples TRBV10-3 to TRBJ1-6; TRBD1 agrees at 9 bases. The V segment lost 10 bases and the J segment 6 bases; nucleotides outside the gene matches: 13. This CDR3 spans 16 amino acids. CDR1 is ENHRY and CDR2 is SYGVKD in the germline V gene. CDR3 bases: TGTGCCACCGTTGCCGGGACAGGGTCACTTAATTCACCCCTCCACTTT. Its translation: CATVAGTGSLNSPLHF.

V gene TRBV7-8 combines with J gene TRBJ1-4; no clear D gene. CDR3 length: 15 amino acids. Deletions cut 1 base from V and 13 bases from J, with 19 bases between. From germline, CDR1 is SGHVS and CDR2 FQNEAQ. The CDR3 DNA reads TGTGCCAGCAGCTTAGAGAATGTGGTCCGGTCGGGACTGTTTTTT. Translation: CASSLENVVRSGLFF.

This clone appeared a few times. V and J are TRBV5-1 and TRBJ1-1; unclear D gene. Germline values: CDR1 SGHRS, CDR2 YFSETQ. V lost 3 bases to trimming and J lost 4 bases, with 7 bases between them. CDR3 size: 12 residues. CDR3 residues: CASSSQSTEAFF. The CDR3 DNA reads TGCGCCAGCAGCTCCCAATCCACTGAAGCTTTCTTT.

The chain has TRBV21-1 and TRBJ2-3. TRBV21-1 is shown as a pseudogene. The CDR3 extends over 8 amino acids. CDR3 coding DNA: TGTGCCGGAGATACGCAGTATTTT. Its translation: CAGDTQYF.

V is TRBV15 and J is TRBJ1-3, with TRBD1 as a possible D gene (5 bases). V lost 8 bases, J lost 0 bases, and 11 bases lay in between. The CDR3 has 14 residues. The germline V gene has CDR1 LNHNV and CDR2 YYDKDF (reference sequence). The CDR3 reads CATRDGHSGNTIYF. CDR3 nucleotides: TGTGCCACCCGGGACGGGCACTCTGGAAACACCATATATTTT.

This clone was seen a handful of times. The chain joins TRBV7-9 to TRBJ1-5; D perhaps matches TRBD1 (6 bases). Between the trimmed V and J ends, which lost 1 base and 11 bases, there was a span of 12 bases. The CDR3 is 13 residues long. The germline V gene encodes CDR1 SEHNR and CDR2 FQNEAQ (reference sequence). The CDR3 nucleotides read TGTGCCAGCAGCTTAGGACAGGAAGGAGCCCAGCATTTT. Protein sequence: CASSLGQEGAQHF.

The chain carries TRBV19 and TRBJ1-1; D uncertain. There are 13 residues in the CDR3. Germline CDR1 reads LNHDA; CDR2 reads SQIVND (reference sequence). Trimming cost V 5 bases and J 5 bases, with 12 bases left between them. This chain's CDR3 is CASSQDRGTEAFF. The CDR3 DNA reads as TGTGCCAGTAGTCAAGACCGGGGAACTGAAGCTTTCTTT.

Only one count was recorded for this clone. The V gene is TRBV6-6, the J gene TRBJ2-1; TRBD2 might be the D (6 bases). In germline, CDR1 is MNHNY, CDR2 SVGAGI (reference sequence). The CDR3 spans 13 residues. V was pared by 8 bases and J by 7 bases, with 15 bases between. CDR3 DNA sequence: TGTGCCAGCGTGACGGGAGACGGGAATGAGCAGTTCTTC. It codes for CASVTGDGNEQFF.

The chain links TRBV2 to TRBJ1-2, with 11 nucleotides matching TRBD1. Losses at the gene ends were 9 bases for V and 7 bases for J; bases not matched to a gene: 13. The CDR3 contains 15 residues. Germline-derived CDR1 and CDR2 are SNHLY and FYNNEI. CDR3: CARPYRDRGAGGYTF. As DNA, the CDR3 is TGTGCCAGACCCTACCGGGACAGGGGGGCAGGTGGCTACACCTTC.

The chain combines TRBV29-1 with TRBJ2-2; possibly TRBD1 for D (5 bases). Trimming stripped 4 bases from V and 6 bases from J, with 12 bases between. The germline CDR1 and CDR2 sequences are SQVTM and ANQGSEA. The CDR3 loop spans 13 amino acids. CDR3 loop: CSVAGNTAGELFF. The CDR3 DNA reads TGCAGCGTTGCAGGGAACACAGCCGGGGAGCTGTTTTTT.

V usage is TRBV11-1 and J usage is TRBJ2-7; perhaps TRBD2 as D (6 bases). CDR3 length: 16 residues. V gave up 0 bases and J gave up 9 bases, with 21 bases separating them. Germline V gene data show CDR1 as SGHAT and CDR2 as FQDESV (reference sequence). DNA for the CDR3: TGTGCCAGCAGCTTAGCGGCCCCCCACTCGGGGGTTTCGCAGTACTTC. Its protein is CASSLAAPHSGVSQYF.